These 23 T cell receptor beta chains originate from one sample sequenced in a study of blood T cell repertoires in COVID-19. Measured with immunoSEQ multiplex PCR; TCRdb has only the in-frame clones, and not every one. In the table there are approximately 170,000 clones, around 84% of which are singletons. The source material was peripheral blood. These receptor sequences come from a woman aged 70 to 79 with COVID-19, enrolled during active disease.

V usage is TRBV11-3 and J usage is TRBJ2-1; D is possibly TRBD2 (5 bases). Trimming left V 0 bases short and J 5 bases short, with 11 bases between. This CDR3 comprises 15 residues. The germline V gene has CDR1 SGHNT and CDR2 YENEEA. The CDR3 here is CASSLESAGNNEQFF. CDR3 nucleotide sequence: TGTGCCAGCAGCTTAGAGTCCGCCGGGAACAATGAGCAGTTCTTC.

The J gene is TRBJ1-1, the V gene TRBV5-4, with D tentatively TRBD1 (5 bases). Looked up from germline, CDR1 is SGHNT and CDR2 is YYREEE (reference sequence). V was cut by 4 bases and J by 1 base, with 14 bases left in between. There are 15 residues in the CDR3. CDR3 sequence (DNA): TGTGCCAGCAGCAAAGAACGGGGGAAGAACACTGAAGCTTTCTTT. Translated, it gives CASSKERGKNTEAFF. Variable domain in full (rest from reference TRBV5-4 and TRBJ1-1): ETGVTQSPTHLIKTRGQQVTLRCSSQSGHNTVSWYQQALGQGPQFIFQYYREEENGRGNFPPRFSGLQFPNYSSELNVNALELDDSALYLCASSKERGKNTEAFFGQGTRLTVV.

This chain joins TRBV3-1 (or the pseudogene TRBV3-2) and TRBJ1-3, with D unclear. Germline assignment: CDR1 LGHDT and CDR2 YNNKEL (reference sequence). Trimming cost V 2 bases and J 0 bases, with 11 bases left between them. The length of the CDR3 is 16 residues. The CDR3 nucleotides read TGTGCCAGCAGCCAATCCCGCGGAAGCTCTGGAAACACCATATATTTT. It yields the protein CASSQSRGSSGNTIYF.

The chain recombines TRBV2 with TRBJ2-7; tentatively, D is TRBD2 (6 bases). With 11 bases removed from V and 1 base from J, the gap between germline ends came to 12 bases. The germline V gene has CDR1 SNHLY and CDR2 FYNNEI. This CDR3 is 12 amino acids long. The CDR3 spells CAGGTDSYEQYF. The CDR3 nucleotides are TGTGCCGGGGGGACGGATTCCTACGAGCAGTACTTC.

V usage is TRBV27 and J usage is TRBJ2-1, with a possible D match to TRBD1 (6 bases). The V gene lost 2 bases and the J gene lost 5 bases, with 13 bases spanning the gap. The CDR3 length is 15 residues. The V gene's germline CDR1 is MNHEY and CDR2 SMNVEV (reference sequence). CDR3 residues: CASSLLGQGNNEQFF. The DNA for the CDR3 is TGTGCCAGCAGTTTACTCGGGCAGGGGAACAATGAGCAGTTCTTC.

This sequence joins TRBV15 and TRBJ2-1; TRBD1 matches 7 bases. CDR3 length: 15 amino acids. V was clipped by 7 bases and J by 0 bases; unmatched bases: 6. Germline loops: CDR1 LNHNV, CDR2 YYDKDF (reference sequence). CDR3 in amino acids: CATTHGQDSYNEQFF. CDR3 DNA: TGTGCCACCACCCACGGACAGGACTCCTACAATGAGCAGTTCTTC.

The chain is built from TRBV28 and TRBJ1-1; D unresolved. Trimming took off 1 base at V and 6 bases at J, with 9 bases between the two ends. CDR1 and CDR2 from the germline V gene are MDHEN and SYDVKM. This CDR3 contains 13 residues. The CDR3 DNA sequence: TGTGCCAGCAGTTTATTGGCGAGGGCTGAAGCTTTCTTT. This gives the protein CASSLLARAEAFF.

The CDR3 sequence: CASRCLPTGTLGEQYV. DNA for the CDR3: TGCGCCAGCAGGTGCCTCCCGACAGGAACCCTCGGGGAGCAGTACGTC. The chain links TRBV5-1 to TRBJ2-7, with D perhaps matching TRBD1 (6 bases). This CDR3 has 16 amino acids. With 5 bases removed from V and 7 bases from J, the gap between germline ends came to 25 bases. Germline CDR1 and CDR2: SGHRS and YFSETQ.

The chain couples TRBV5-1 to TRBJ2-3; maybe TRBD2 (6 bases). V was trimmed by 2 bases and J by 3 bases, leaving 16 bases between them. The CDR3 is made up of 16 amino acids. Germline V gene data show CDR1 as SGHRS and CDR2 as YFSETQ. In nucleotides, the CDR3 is TGCGCCAGCAGCTTTAGGACGGGGGTGGGGACAGATACGCAGTATTTT. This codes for CASSFRTGVGTDTQYF.

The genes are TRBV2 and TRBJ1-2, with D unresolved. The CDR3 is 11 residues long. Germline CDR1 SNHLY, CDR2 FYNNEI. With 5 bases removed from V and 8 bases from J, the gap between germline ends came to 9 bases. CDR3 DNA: TGTGCCAGCAGTCGTGAGAGAGGCTACACCTTC. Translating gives CASSRERGYTF.

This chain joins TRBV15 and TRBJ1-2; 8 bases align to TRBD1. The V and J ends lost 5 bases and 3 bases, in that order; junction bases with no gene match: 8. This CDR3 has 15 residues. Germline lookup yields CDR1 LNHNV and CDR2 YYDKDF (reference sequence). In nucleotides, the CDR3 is TGTGCCACCAGCTCCACAGGGGGTCTGGACTATGGCTACACCTTC. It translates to CATSSTGGLDYGYTF.

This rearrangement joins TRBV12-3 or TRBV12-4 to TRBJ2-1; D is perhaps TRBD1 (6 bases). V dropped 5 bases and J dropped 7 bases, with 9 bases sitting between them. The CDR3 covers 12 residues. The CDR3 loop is CASSVRGNEQFF. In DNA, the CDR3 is TGTGCCAGCAGTGTTAGGGGGAATGAGCAGTTCTTC.

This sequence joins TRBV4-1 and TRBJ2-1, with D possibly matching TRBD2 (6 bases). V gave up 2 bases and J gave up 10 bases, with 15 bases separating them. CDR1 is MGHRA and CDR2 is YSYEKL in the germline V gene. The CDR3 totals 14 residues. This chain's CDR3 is CASSQPAGTREQFF. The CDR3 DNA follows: TGCGCCAGCAGCCAACCCGCAGGGACTCGAGAGCAGTTCTTC.

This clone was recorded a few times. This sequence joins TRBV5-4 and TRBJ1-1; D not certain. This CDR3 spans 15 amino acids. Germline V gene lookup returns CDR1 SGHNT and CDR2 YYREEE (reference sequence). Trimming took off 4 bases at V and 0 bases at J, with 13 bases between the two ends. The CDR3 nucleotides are TGTGCCAGCAGCGTAACTCGGGAAGTGAACACTGAAGCTTTCTTT. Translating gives CASSVTREVNTEAFF.

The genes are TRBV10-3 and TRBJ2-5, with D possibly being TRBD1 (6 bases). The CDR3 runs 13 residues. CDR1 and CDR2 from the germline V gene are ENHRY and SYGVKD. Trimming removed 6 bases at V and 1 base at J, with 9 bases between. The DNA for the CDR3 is TGTGCCATCAGGCTGGACAGCCAAGAGACCCAGTACTTC. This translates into CAIRLDSQETQYF.

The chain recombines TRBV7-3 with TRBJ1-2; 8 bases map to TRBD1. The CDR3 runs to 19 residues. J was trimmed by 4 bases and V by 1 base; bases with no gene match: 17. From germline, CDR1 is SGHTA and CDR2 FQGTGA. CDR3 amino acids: CASSLKAGTGGSGTYGYTF. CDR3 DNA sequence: TGTGCCAGCAGCTTAAAGGCCGGGACAGGTGGTTCGGGAACCTATGGCTACACCTTC.

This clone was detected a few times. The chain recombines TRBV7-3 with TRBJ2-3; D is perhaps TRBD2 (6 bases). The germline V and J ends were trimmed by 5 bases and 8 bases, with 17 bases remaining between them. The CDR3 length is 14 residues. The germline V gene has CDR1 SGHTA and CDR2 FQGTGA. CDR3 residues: CASSPFLMGGTQYF. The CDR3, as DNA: TGTGCCAGCAGCCCATTTCTCATGGGGGGTACGCAGTATTTT.

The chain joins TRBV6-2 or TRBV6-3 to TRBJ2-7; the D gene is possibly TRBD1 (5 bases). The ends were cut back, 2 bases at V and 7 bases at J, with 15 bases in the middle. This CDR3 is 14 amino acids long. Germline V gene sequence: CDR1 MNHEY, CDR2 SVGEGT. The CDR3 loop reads CASSYAGKLREQYV. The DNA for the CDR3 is TGTGCCAGCAGTTACGCAGGGAAGCTCCGGGAGCAGTACGTC.

The CDR3 DNA reads TGCAGCGCCCTTCTTGGGGTTAGCGGACCGGAAAAGTTCTTC. This codes for CSALLGVSGPEKFF. The V and J genes are TRBV29-1 and TRBJ2-1, with D perhaps TRBD2 (6 bases). This CDR3 is 14 amino acids long. Germline V gene data show CDR1 as SQVTM and CDR2 as ANQGSEA. The V gene lost 7 bases and the J gene lost 14 bases, with 27 bases spanning the gap.

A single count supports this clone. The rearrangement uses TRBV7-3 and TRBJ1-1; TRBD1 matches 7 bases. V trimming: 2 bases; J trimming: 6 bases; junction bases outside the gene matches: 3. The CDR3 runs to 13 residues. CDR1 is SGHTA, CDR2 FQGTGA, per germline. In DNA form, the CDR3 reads TGTGCCAGCAGCTTAGACAGGGCCGCTGAAGCTTTCTTT. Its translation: CASSLDRAAEAFF.

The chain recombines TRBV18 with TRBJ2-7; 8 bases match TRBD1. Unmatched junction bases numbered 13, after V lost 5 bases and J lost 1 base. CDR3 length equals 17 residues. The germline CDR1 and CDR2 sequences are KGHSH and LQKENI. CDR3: CASSLGPAGTGSYEQYF. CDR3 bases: TGTGCCAGCTCATTAGGGCCGGCCGGGACAGGTTCCTACGAGCAGTACTTC. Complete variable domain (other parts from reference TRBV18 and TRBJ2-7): NAGVMQNPRHLVRRRGQEARLRCSPMKGHSHVYWYRQLPEEGLKFMVYLQKENIIDESGMPKERFSAEFPKEGPSILRIQQVVRGDSAAYFCASSLGPAGTGSYEQYFGPGTRLTVT.

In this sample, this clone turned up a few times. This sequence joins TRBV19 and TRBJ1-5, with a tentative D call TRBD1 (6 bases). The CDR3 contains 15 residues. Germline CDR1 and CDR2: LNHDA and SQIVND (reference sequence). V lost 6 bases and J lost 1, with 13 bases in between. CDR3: CASSWTVFSNQPQHF. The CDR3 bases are TGTGCCAGTAGCTGGACAGTTTTCAGCAATCAGCCCCAGCATTTT. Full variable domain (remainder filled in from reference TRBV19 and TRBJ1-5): DGGITQSPKYLFRKEGQNVTLSCEQNLNHDAMYWYRQDPGQGLRLIYYSQIVNDFQKGDIAEGYSVSREKKESFPLTVTSAQKNPTAFYLCASSWTVFSNQPQHFGDGTRLSIL.

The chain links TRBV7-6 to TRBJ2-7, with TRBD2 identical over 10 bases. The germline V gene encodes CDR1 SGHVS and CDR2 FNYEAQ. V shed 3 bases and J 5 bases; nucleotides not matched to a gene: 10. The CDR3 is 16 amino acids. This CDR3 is CASSLGGASGSDEQYF. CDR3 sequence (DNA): TGTGCCAGCAGCTTGGGGGGGGCTAGCGGGAGTGACGAGCAGTACTTC.